This T cell receptor beta chain was identified in a study of cytomegalovirus exposure and HLA in healthy donors. Study context: In an early release, HLA-typed donors contributed 90 million or so unique TCR sequences. Whole-study findings and limits: When a later analysis was performed, an Asian-associated ancestry cluster reportedly had fewer N-insertions than the roughly 690-donor mean. A missense DCLRE1C variant was associated with V- and J-gene trimming of TCR beta chains in a later analysis, and an independent cohort replicated the association. Using the classifier, cytomegalovirus status was reportedly diagnosed with high specificity and sensitivity.

As regards this clone: Its specificity is unknown.

The germline gives CDR1 SGHAT, CDR2 FQNNGV. Germline trimming cut 3 bases from V and 8 bases from J; bases unmatched to any gene: 8. The CDR3 length is 15 residues. Use of 60 Vbeta and 13 Jbeta primers characterized the PCR. TCRdb's table, derived via immunoSEQ multiplex PCR, lists solely in-frame clones and lacks some. The table records around 210,000 clones, roughly 73% of them present only once. This receptor was taken from a boy aged 5-17 years in good health and CMV-seronegative. Sequenced sample: PBMCs. This chain uses TRBV11-2 with TRBJ2-3, with 10 bases fitting TRBD2. CDR3 DNA: TGTGCCAGCAGCTTGGCGGCCCTAGCGGGAGTTACGCAGTATTTT. This codes for CASSLAALAGVTQYF. Full variable domain (outside the CDR3, taken from reference TRBV11-2 and TRBJ2-3): EAGVAQSPRYKIIEKRQSVAFWCNPISGHATLYWYQQILGQGPKLLIQFQNNGVVDDSQLPKDRFSAERLKGVDSTLKIQPAKLEDSAVYLCASSLAALAGVTQYFGPGTRLTVL.